This TCR beta chain was sequenced during a study of T-cell reconstitution after alpha-beta-depleted transplantation in children. General observations from the study: Where some patients showed high TCRbeta diversity at day 60, it came from recipient T cells and thymic progenitors that had survived. Two months or so post-transplant, alpha-beta T cells reportedly derived from several hundred expanded graft clones.

The library targeted TCRbeta and was prepared with unique molecular identifiers. Via MiXCR, TCRdb re-called the PCR reads, giving one row per CDR3 protein. The sample carries more than 200,000 distinct CDR3 sequences, roughly 25% recorded once. Losses at the gene ends were 4 bases for V and 6 bases for J; bases not matched to a gene: 8. The CDR3 runs to 16 residues. Germline values: CDR1 SGHDT, CDR2 YYEEEE. A note on this clonotype: Its antigen remains unidentified.

The specimen comprised PBMCs, sampled before TCRalphabeta/CD19-depleted stem cell transplant. This chain joins TRBV5-6 and TRBJ1-6, with TRBD1 identical over 9 bases. The origin of this receptor is a girl aged 2 to 9 with Fanconi anemia, due to receive a stem cell transplant. CDR3 amino acids: CASSRRGQGFNSPLHF. CDR3 in DNA: TGTGCCAGCAGCCGGAGAGGACAGGGGTTTAATTCACCCCTCCACTTT.